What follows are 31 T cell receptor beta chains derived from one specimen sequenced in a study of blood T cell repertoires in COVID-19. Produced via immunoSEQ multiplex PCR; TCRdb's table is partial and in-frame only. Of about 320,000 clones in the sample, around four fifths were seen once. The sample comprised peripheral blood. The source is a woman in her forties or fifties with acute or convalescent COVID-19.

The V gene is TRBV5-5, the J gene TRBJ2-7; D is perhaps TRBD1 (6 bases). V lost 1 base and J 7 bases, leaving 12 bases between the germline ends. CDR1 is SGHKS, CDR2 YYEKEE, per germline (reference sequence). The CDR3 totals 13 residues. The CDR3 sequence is CASSLFGTQEQYF. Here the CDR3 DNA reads TGTGCCAGCAGCTTGTTTGGGACACAAGAGCAGTACTTC.

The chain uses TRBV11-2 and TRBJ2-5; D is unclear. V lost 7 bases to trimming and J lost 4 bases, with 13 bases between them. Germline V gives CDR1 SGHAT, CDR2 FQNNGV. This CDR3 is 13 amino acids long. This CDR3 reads CASTPRRGETQYF. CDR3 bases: TGTGCCAGCACCCCTCGGAGAGGAGAGACCCAGTACTTC.

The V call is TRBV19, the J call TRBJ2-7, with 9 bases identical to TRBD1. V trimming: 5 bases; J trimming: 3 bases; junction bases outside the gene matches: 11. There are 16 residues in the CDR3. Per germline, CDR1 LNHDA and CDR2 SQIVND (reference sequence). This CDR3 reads CASSLRKGQGVYEQYF. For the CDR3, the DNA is TGTGCCAGTAGTTTAAGAAAGGGACAGGGAGTCTACGAGCAGTACTTC.

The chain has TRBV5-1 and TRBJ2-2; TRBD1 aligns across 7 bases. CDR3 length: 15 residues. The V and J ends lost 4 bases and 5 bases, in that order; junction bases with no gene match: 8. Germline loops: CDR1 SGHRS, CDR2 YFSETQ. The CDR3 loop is CASSQRGQRTGELFF. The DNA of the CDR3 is TGCGCCAGCAGCCAGAGGGGACAGAGAACCGGGGAGCTGTTTTTT. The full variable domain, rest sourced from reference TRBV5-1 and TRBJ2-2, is KAGVTQTPRYLIKTRGQQVTLSCSPISGHRSVSWYQQTPGQGLQFLFEYFSETQRNKGNFPGRFSGRQFSNSRSEMNVSTLELGDSALYLCASSQRGQRTGELFFGEGSRLTVL.

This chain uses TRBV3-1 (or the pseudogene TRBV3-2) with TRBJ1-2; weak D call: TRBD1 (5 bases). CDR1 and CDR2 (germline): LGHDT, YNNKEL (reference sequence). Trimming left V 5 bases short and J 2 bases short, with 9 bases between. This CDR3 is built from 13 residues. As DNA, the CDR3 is TGTGCCAGCAGCGTTGACAGAAACTATGGCTACACCTTC. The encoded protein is CASSVDRNYGYTF.

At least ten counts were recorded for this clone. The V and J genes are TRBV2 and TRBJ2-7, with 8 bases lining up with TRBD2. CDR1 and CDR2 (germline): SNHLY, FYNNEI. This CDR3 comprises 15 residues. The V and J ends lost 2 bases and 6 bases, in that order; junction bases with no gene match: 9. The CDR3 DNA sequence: TGTGCCAGCAGTGAAAGCGGGAGCTGGCGCTCCGAGCAGTACTTC. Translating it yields CASSESGSWRSEQYF.

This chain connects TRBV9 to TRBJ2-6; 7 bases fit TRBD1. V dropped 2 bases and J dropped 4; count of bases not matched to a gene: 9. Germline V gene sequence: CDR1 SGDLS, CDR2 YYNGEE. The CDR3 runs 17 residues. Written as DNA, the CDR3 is TGTGCCAGCAGCGTTGGCAGGGGGTCTCTCGGGGCCAACGTCCTGACTTTC. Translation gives CASSVGRGSLGANVLTF.

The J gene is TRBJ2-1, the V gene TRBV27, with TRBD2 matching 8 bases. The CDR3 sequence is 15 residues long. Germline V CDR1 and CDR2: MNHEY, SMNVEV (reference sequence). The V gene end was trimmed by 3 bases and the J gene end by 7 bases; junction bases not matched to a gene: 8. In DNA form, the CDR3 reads TGTGCCAGCAGTTTCTTGTCGGGAGGGCGGAATGAGCAGTTCTTC. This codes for CASSFLSGGRNEQFF.

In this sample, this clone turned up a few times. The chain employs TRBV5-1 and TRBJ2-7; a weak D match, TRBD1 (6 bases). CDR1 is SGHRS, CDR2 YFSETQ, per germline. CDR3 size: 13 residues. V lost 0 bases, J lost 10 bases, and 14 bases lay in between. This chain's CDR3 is CASSLAGRGDQYV. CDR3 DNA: TGCGCCAGCAGCTTGGCCGGCAGGGGTGATCAGTACGTC.

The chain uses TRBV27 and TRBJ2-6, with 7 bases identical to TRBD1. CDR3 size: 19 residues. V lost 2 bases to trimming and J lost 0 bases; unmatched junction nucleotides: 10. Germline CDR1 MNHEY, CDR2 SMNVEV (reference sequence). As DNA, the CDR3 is TGTGCCAGCAGTTTAAGGCCCGGACAGGCGAGCTCTGGGGCCAACGTCCTGACTTTC. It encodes CASSLRPGQASSGANVLTF.

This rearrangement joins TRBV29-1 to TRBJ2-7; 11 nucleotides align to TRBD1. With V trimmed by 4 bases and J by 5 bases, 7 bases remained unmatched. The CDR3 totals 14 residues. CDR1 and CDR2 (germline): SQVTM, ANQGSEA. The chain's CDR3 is CSVARGTGGHEQYF. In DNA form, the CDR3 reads TGCAGCGTTGCCCGTGGGACAGGGGGTCACGAGCAGTACTTC.

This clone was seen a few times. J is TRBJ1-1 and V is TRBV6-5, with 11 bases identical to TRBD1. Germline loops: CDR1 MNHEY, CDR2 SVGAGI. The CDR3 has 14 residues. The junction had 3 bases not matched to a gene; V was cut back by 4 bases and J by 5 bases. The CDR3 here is CASSSGQGGTEAFF. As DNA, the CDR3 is TGTGCCAGCAGTTCGGGACAGGGGGGGACTGAAGCTTTCTTT.

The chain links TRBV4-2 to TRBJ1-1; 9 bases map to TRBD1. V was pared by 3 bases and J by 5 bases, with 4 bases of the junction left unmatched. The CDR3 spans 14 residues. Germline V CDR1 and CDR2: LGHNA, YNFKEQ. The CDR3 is CASSQGGQGTEAFF. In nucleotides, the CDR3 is TGTGCCAGCAGCCAGGGAGGACAGGGGACTGAAGCTTTCTTT.

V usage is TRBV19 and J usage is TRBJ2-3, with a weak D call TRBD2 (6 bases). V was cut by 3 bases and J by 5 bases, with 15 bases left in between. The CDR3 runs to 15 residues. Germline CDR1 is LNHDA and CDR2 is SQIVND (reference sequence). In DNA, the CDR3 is TGTGCCAGTAGTATGTTACCGCGCGGGGAAGATACGCAGTATTTT. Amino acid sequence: CASSMLPRGEDTQYF.

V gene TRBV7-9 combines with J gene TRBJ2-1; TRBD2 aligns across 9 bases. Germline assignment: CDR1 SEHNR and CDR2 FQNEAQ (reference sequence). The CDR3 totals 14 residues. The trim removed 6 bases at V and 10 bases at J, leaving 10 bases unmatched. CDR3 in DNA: TGTGCCAGCAGGGTAGCGGGGGTAAACTTAGAGCAGTTCTTC. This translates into CASRVAGVNLEQFF.

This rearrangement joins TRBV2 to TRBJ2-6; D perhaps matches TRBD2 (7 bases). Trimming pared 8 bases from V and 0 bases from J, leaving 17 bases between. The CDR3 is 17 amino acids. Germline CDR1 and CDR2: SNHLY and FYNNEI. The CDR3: CASHRGAFGSGANVLTF. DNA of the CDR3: TGTGCCAGCCACCGGGGGGCTTTCGGCTCTGGGGCCAACGTCCTGACTTTC.

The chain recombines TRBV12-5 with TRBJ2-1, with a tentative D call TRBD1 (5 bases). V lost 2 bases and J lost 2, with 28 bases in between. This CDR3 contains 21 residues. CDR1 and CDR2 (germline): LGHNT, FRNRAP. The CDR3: CASGLPQDPHQGSGPYNEQFF. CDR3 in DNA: TGTGCTAGTGGTTTGCCTCAAGACCCACACCAGGGCTCTGGCCCCTACAATGAGCAGTTCTTC.

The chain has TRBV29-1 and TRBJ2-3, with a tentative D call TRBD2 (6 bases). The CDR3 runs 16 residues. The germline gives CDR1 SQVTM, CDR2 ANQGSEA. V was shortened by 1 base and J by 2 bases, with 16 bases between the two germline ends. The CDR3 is CSVEASTSANTDTQYF. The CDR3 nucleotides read TGCAGCGTTGAAGCCTCGACTAGTGCGAACACAGATACGCAGTATTTT.

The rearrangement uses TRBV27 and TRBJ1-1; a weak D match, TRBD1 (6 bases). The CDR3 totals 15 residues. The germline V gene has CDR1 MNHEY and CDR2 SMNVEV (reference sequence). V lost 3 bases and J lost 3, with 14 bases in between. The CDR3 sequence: CASSFSNRDDTEAFF. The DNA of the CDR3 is TGTGCCAGCAGTTTTAGTAACAGGGATGACACTGAAGCTTTCTTT.

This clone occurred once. CDR3 amino acids: CASSPGPRGTQYF. The CDR3 DNA reads as TGTGCCAGCAGTCCAGGGCCCAGGGGGACCCAGTACTTC. The chain has TRBV12-3 or TRBV12-4 and TRBJ2-5; TRBD1 might be the D (6 bases). V lost 5 bases and J 7 bases, leaving 14 bases between the germline ends. This CDR3 has 13 amino acids.

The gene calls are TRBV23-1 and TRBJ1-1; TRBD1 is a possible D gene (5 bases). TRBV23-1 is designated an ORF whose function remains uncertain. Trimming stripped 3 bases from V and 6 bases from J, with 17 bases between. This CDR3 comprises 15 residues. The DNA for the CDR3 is TGCGCCAGCAGTCACACCGCTCCGCAGGGCCCTGAAGCTTTCTTT. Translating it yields CASSHTAPQGPEAFF.

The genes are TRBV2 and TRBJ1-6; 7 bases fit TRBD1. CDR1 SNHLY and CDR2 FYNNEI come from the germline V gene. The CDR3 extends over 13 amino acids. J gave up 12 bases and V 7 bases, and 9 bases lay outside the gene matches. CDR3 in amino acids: CASTSTDREPLHF. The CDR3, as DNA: TGTGCCAGCACGTCCACCGACAGGGAACCCCTCCACTTT.

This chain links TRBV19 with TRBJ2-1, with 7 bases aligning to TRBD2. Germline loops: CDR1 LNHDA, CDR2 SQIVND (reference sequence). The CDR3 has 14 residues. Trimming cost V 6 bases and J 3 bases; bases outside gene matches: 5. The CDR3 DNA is TGTGCCAGTAGGGTGGCGGGGGACTACAATGAGCAGTTCTTC. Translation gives CASRVAGDYNEQFF.

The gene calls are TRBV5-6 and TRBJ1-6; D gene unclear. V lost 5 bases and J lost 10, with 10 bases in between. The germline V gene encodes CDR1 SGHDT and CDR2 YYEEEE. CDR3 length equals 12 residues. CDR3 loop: CASRRTGSPLHF. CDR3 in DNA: TGTGCCAGCAGACGGACGGGATCACCCCTCCACTTT.

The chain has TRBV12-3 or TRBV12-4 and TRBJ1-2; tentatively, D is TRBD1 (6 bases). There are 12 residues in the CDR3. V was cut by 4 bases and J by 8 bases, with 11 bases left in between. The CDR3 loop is CASSSPGDGYTF. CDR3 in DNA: TGTGCCAGCAGTTCACCAGGGGACGGCTACACCTTC.

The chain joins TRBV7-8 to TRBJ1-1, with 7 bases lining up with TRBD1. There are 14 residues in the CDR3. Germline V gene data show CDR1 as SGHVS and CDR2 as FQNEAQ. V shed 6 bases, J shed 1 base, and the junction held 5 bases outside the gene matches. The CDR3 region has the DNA TGTGCCAGCAGTCCCAGGACAGGGAACACTGAAGCTTTCTTT. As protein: CASSPRTGNTEAFF.

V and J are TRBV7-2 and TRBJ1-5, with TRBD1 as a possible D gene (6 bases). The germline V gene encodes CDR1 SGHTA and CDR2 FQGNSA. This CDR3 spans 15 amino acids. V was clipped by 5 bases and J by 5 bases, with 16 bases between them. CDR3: CASSLGGTSHQPQHF. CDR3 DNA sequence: TGTGCCAGCAGCCTAGGGGGGACAAGTCATCAGCCCCAGCATTTT.

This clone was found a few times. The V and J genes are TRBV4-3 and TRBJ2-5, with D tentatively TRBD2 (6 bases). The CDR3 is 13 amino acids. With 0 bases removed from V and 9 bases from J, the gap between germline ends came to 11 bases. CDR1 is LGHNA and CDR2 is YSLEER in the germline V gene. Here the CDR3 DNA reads TGCGCCAGCAGCCAAGATCGACGGGAGCCCCAGTACTTC. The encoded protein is CASSQDRREPQYF.

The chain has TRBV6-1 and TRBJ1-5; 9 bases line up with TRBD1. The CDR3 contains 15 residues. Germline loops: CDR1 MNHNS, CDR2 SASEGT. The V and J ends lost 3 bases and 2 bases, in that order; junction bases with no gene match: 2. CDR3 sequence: CASSDRTGGNQPQHF. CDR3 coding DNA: TGTGCCAGCAGTGACAGGACAGGGGGCAATCAGCCCCAGCATTTT.

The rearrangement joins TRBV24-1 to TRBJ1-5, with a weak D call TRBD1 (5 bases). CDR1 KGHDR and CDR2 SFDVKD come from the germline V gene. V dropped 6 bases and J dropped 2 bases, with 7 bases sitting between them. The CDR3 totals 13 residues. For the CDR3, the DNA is TGTGCCACCAGTCAGGGCGGCAATCAGCCCCAGCATTTT. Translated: CATSQGGNQPQHF.

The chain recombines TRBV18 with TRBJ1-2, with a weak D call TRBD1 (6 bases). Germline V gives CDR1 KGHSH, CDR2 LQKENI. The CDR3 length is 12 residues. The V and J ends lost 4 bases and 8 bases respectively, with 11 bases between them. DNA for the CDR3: TGTGCCAGCTCACTCCGGGACAACGGCTACACCTTC. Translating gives CASSLRDNGYTF. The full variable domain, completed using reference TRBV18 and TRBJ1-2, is NAGVMQNPRHLVRRRGQEARLRCSPMKGHSHVYWYRQLPEEGLKFMVYLQKENIIDESGMPKERFSAEFPKEGPSILRIQQVVRGDSAAYFCASSLRDNGYTFGSGTRLTVV.